Below, one T cell receptor (beta chain) is given with its context. The sample comes from a study of response to subunit inactivated influenza vaccine. Via MiXCR, TCRdb re-called the RT-PCR reads, giving one row per CDR3 protein. Counted here are about 300,000 distinct CDR3 sequences, 20% to 25% occurring once; the ten biggest clones make up approximately 10%. CDR3 length equals 14 residues. Germline CDR1 is SGHRS and CDR2 is YFSETQ. V dropped 4 bases and J dropped 5 bases, with 16 bases sitting between them. The specimen comprised PBMCs from blood, sampled approximately 20 months after vaccination. This chain uses TRBV5-1 with TRBJ2-7; D is possibly TRBD1 or TRBD2 (5 bases each). This TCR was sampled from a man aged 45-69 years who received an inactivated influenza vaccine. CDR3 loop: CASSLTGRRDEQYF. The CDR3 coding sequence is TGCGCCAGCAGCCTGACGGGACGTAGGGACGAGCAGTACTTC.